These 7 T cell receptor beta chains share one sample of origin, sequenced in a study of metastatic and nonmetastatic thyroid tumors. TCRdb re-analyzed the PCR reads using MiXCR. The sample holds 45,000 to 55,000 clones, 24% seen once. Each patient came to thyroid surgery without any prior treatment (of any kind). Sample: blood. The receptors were gathered from a male donor with papillary thyroid cancer or a benign thyroid nodule (not recorded which). Some clones in this sample may be carry-over from other donors' samples.

This clone has just a few counts. V gene TRBV6-5 combines with J gene TRBJ1-6, with D unresolved. The V gene's germline CDR1 is MNHEY and CDR2 SVGAGI. The CDR3 contains 14 residues. With 2 bases removed from V and 11 bases from J, the gap between germline ends came to 13 bases. The CDR3 region is CASSYGRRGAPLHF. CDR3 in DNA: TGTGCCAGCAGTTACGGTAGACGTGGCGCACCCCTCCACTTT.

This clone was counted ten times or more. The chain joins TRBV14 to TRBJ2-5; 10 bases align to TRBD2. The J segment lost 4 bases and the V segment lost 1 base, leaving 12 bases of the junction unmatched. CDR3 size: 18 residues. Germline assignment: CDR1 SGHDN and CDR2 FVKESK. CDR3 loop: CASSQGGVLAGVGETQYF. CDR3 sequence (DNA): TGTGCCAGCAGCCAAGGCGGGGTTCTAGCGGGAGTGGGAGAGACCCAGTACTTC. The complete variable domain, with remaining parts taken from reference TRBV14 and TRBJ2-5, reads EAGVTQFPSHSVIEKGQTVTLRCDPISGHDNLYWYRRVMGKEIKFLLHFVKESKQDESGMPNNRFLAERTGGTYSTLKVQPAELEDSGVYFCASSQGGVLAGVGETQYFGPGTRLLVL.

CDR3 protein: CSALAGEEYNEQFF. CDR3 DNA sequence: TGCAGTGCTCTAGCGGGGGAGGAATACAATGAGCAGTTCTTC. The chain employs TRBV20-1 and TRBJ2-1, with TRBD2 identical over 10 bases. The CDR3 contains 14 residues. The germline V gene has CDR1 DFQATT and CDR2 SNEGSKA (reference sequence). Trimming at V came to 5 bases and at J to 4 bases, leaving 5 bases not matched to a gene.

This clone was seen at least ten times. V usage is TRBV19 and J usage is TRBJ2-5; 7 bases agree with TRBD1. V lost 5 bases to trimming and J lost 3 bases; unmatched junction nucleotides: 3. Germline CDR1 reads LNHDA; CDR2 reads SQIVND (reference sequence). The CDR3 covers 13 residues. CDR3 sequence: CASSDQGEETQYF. Written as DNA, the CDR3 is TGTGCCAGTAGTGATCAGGGGGAAGAGACCCAGTACTTC.

This chain connects TRBV6-2 or TRBV6-3 to TRBJ2-2; TRBD2 matches 13 bases. Looked up from germline, CDR1 is MNHEY and CDR2 is SVGEGT. The CDR3 is 17 residues long. J gave up 7 bases and V 4 bases, and 9 bases lay outside the gene matches. This chain's CDR3 is CASSFSGLAGEHGELFF. CDR3 DNA sequence: TGTGCCAGCAGTTTCAGCGGACTAGCGGGGGAGCACGGGGAGCTGTTTTTT.

This clone was observed at least ten times. The J gene is TRBJ1-1, the V gene TRBV10-3, with D perhaps TRBD1 (6 bases). The CDR3 totals 16 residues. From germline, CDR1 is ENHRY and CDR2 SYGVKD. V gave up 2 bases and J gave up 3 bases, with 16 bases separating them. The CDR3 region is CAISEGLGGGDTEAFF. CDR3 DNA: TGTGCCATCAGTGAGGGCCTCGGGGGCGGCGACACTGAAGCTTTCTTT.

This clone appeared many times. The chain employs TRBV10-3 and TRBJ2-1, with D perhaps matching TRBD2 (6 bases). The CDR3 is 16 residues long. V gave up 6 bases and J gave up 5 bases, with 20 bases separating them. The germline gives CDR1 ENHRY, CDR2 SYGVKD. CDR3 nucleotide sequence: TGTGCCATCAGGGCCAAAGCGGGCCTCACGGACAATGAGCAGTTCTTC. Residues: CAIRAKAGLTDNEQFF.